This T cell receptor (beta chain) was sequenced during a study of blood T cell repertoires in COVID-19. The overall study: The analysed material was cDNA or gDNA that came from T cells, B-cell-depleted T cells, or PBMCs.

Unmatched junction bases numbered 10, after V lost 7 bases and J lost 6 bases. CDR1 and CDR2 (germline): SGHRS, YFSETQ. This CDR3 has 15 residues. Patients in Seattle were enrolled during active infection, then followed longitudinally. Under the authors' procedure: Amplification of reference gene primers provided the estimated nucleated cell counts. Assay used: immunoSEQ multiplex PCR; TCRdb lists only in-frame clones, some missing. V and J calls plus clone size are reproduced from that table; the DNA served to infer D and trimming. The repertoire includes 200,000 to 250,000 clones, approximately 80% of them detected once, and over 6% sits in the top ten.

Sequencing was done on a sample of peripheral blood. The chain is built from TRBV5-1 and TRBJ1-6, with 7 bases aligning to TRBD1. This TCR was recovered from a woman of 80 years or more with COVID-19, enrolled during active disease. This CDR3 reads CASRIGTDPNSPLHF. Written as DNA, the CDR3 is TGCGCCAGCCGAATTGGGACAGACCCTAATTCACCCCTCCACTTT.